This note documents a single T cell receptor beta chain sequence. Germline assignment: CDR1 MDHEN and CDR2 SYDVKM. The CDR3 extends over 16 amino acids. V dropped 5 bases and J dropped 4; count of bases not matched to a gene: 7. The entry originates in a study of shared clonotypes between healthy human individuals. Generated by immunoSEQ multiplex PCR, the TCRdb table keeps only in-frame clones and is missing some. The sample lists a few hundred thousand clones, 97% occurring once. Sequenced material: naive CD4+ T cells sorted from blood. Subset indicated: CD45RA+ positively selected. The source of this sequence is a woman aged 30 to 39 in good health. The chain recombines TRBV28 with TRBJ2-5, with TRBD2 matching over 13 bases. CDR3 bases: TGTGCCAGCAGTGGTACGGGACTAGCGGGAAGAGAGACCCAGTACTTC. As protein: CASSGTGLAGRETQYF. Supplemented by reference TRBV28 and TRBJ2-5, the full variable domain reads DVKVTQSSRYLVKRTGEKVFLECVQDMDHENMFWYRQDPGLGLRLIYFSYDVKMKEKGDIPEGYSVSREKKERFSLILESASTNQTSMYLCASSGTGLAGRETQYFGPGTRLLVL.